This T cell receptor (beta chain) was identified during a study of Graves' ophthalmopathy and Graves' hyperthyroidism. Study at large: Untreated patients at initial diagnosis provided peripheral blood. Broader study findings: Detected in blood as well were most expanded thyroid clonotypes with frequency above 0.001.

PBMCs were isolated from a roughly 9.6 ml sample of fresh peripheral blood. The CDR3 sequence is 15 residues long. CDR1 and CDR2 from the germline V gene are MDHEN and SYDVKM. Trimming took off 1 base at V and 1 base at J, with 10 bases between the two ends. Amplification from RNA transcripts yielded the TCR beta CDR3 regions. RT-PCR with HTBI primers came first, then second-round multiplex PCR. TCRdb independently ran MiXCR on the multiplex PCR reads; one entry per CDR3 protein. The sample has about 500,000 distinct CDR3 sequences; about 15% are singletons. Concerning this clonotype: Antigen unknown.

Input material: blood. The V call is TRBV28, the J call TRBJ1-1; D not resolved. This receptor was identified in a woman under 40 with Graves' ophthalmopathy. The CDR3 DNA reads TGTGCCAGCAGTTTATTTGGCGGGGAGAACACTGAAGCTTTCTTT. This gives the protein CASSLFGGENTEAFF.